Shown below are 8 T cell receptor beta chains from a single sample sequenced in a study of shared clonotypes between healthy human individuals. Clones were sequenced by immunoSEQ multiplex PCR, and TCRdb holds only the in-frame ones, with some missing. The table has 2,500,000 or so clones, around 94% seen once. The material sequenced was naive CD4+ T cells sorted from blood. Indicated subset: CD45RA+ positively selected. The receptors shown here come from a man aged 18-30 years in good health.

The chain couples TRBV6-5 to TRBJ1-1; weak D call: TRBD1 (6 bases). Germline values: CDR1 MNHEY, CDR2 SVGAGI. CDR3 length: 14 amino acids. Trimming pared 5 bases from V and 1 base from J, leaving 11 bases between. The DNA of the CDR3 is TGTGCCAGCAGTCCAAGGGGGGGGAACACTGAAGCTTTCTTT. This gives the protein CASSPRGGNTEAFF.

Regarding this clone: Other DNA sequences in the sample encode the same CDR3. The V call is TRBV18, the J call TRBJ1-1; D unclear. The CDR3 spans 14 residues. The germline V gene encodes CDR1 KGHSH and CDR2 LQKENI. V lost 1 base to trimming and J lost 1 base, with 7 bases between them. The CDR3 region has the DNA TGTGCCAGCTCACCACGGACCGGGAACACTGAAGCTTTCTTT. Its translation is CASSPRTGNTEAFF.

The chain recombines TRBV10-3 with TRBJ1-3; TRBD1 matches 7 bases. CDR1 and CDR2 (germline): ENHRY, SYGVKD. The CDR3 consists of 18 residues. The ends lost 3 bases at V and 0 bases at J; junction bases unmatched: 11. CDR3 sequence: CAISEGGGGPPSGNTIYF. CDR3 sequence (DNA): TGTGCCATCAGTGAAGGGGGCGGAGGACCACCCTCTGGAAACACCATATATTTT.

V is TRBV5-1 and J is TRBJ2-5, with 7 positions matching TRBD2. The CDR3 loop spans 16 amino acids. Unmatched junction bases numbered 11, after V lost 2 bases and J lost 4 bases. Germline V lookup: CDR1 SGHRS, CDR2 YFSETQ. The CDR3 loop is CASSFFAGEWGETQYF. CDR3 nucleotide sequence: TGCGCCAGCAGCTTCTTCGCGGGAGAATGGGGAGAGACCCAGTACTTC. The entire variable domain, with the rest obtained from reference TRBV5-1 and TRBJ2-5, is as follows: KAGVTQTPRYLIKTRGQQVTLSCSPISGHRSVSWYQQTPGQGLQFLFEYFSETQRNKGNFPGRFSGRQFSNSRSEMNVSTLELGDSALYLCASSFFAGEWGETQYFGPGTRLLVL.

The chain is built from TRBV6-1 and TRBJ1-4, with D tentatively TRBD1 (6 bases). Trimming removed 5 bases at V and 7 bases at J, with 14 bases between. The germline gives CDR1 MNHNS, CDR2 SASEGT. This CDR3 is built from 14 residues. The chain's CDR3 is CASSTDRPGEKLFF. In nucleotides, the CDR3 is TGTGCCAGCAGTACAGACAGGCCCGGTGAAAAACTGTTTTTT.

This clone was seen more than once but under ten times. This chain links TRBV7-9 with TRBJ1-5; no reliable D call. The CDR3 is made up of 15 amino acids. V was cut by 1 base and J by 6 bases, with 13 bases left in between. From germline, CDR1 is SEHNR and CDR2 FQNEAQ (reference sequence). CDR3 in amino acids: CASSLGNGESQPQHF. In nucleotides, the CDR3 is TGTGCCAGCAGCTTAGGGAATGGTGAGAGTCAGCCCCAGCATTTT.

The chain couples TRBV7-3 to TRBJ2-1, with 14 bases lining up with TRBD2. CDR3 length equals 18 residues. V lost 5 bases and J lost 2; bases outside the gene matches: 8. Germline V gene sequence: CDR1 SGHTA, CDR2 FQGTGA. In nucleotides, the CDR3 is TGTGCCAGCAGCCCCTCCGGACTAGCGGGGGGACCCTACAATGAGCAGTTCTTC. Its translation is CASSPSGLAGGPYNEQFF.

The chain recombines TRBV7-2 with TRBJ1-1; no definite D call. Trimming shortened V by 3 bases and J by 5 bases, and 10 bases separated the two germline ends. Germline CDR1 and CDR2: SGHTA and FQGNSA. The CDR3 runs to 13 residues. CDR3 DNA sequence: TGTGCCAGCAGCTTTGGGAAGTCGACTGAAGCTTTCTTT. Protein sequence: CASSFGKSTEAFF.